This T cell receptor (beta chain) was identified during a study of cytomegalovirus exposure and HLA in healthy donors. 13 Jbeta primers and 60 Vbeta primers were used for the PCR. The authors' processing: An analysis that came later counted roughly 87 million unique TCR beta chains, approximately 11 million shared. Sequenced by immunoSEQ multiplex PCR; TCRdb stores in-frame clones only, minus some. V, J and clone size reflect that table, while D and trimming were determined from the DNA. The sample gives around 100,000 clones, around 10% of which show up once; roughly 5% is in the top ten. Points from the study as a whole: Some highly shared sequence variants likely arose as a pipeline artifact. As a later analysis showed, a missense DCLRE1C variant was linked to trimming of TCR beta V- and J-genes.

V lost 5 bases to trimming and J lost 5 bases; unmatched junction nucleotides: 19. CDR1 is LGHNA, CDR2 YNFKEQ, per germline. CDR3 length: 19 residues. This clone was counted between two and nine times. Its target is unknown. This sequence was found in a man aged 35 to 55 in good health and CMV-seropositive. The sequenced material came from PBMCs. This chain links TRBV4-2 with TRBJ2-2; 8 nucleotides match TRBD1. In DNA form, the CDR3 reads TGTGCCAGCAGCAACACGCTCGACCTCAGGGGGCGTATGACCGGGGAGCTGTTTTTT. Its protein product is CASSNTLDLRGRMTGELFF.